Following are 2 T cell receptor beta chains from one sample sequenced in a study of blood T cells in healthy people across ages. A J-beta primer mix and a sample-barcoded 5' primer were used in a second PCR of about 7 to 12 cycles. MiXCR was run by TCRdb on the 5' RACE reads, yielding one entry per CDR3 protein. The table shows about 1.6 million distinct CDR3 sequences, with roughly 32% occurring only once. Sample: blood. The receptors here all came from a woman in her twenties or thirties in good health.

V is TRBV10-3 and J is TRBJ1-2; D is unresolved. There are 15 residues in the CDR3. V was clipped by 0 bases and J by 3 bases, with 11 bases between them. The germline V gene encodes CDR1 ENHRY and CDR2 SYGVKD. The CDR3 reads CAISESMGIDYGYTF. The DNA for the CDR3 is TGTGCCATCAGTGAGTCGATGGGCATCGACTATGGCTACACCTTC.

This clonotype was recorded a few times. The CDR3 loop is CASSIWGTINEQFF. Written as DNA, the CDR3 is TGTGCCAGTAGTATTTGGGGGACTATCAATGAGCAGTTCTTC. This chain uses TRBV19 with TRBJ2-1; the match to TRBD2 covers 7 bases. Germline CDR1 reads LNHDA; CDR2 reads SQIVND (reference sequence). The V segment lost 3 bases and the J segment 6 bases; nucleotides outside the gene matches: 5. CDR3 size: 14 residues.